This TCR beta chain was recovered during a study of a mutant IDH1 vaccine in newly diagnosed glioma. Study-wide context: Investigators started vaccination 4-6 weeks after radiotherapy alone, or with temozolomide cycles. Visit V12 was at week 35; visit V13 was at week 47. Study conclusions and caveats: Vaccination induced immune responses in over 85% of patients.

Produced via immunoSEQ multiplex PCR; TCRdb's table is partial and in-frame only. The table lists around 32,000 clones, 82% of them singletons. Losses at the gene ends were 6 bases for V and 0 bases for J; bases not matched to a gene: 10. This CDR3 comprises 15 residues. Germline CDR1 reads SQVTM; CDR2 reads ANQGSEA. Time point described: week 35, safety follow-up. Vaccinated patients received 300 ug of mutant IDH1 20-mer peptide per dose, with topical imiquimod. The patients received vaccinations eight times, in weeks 1, 3, 5, 7, 11, 15, 19 and 23. For this clone: Its antigen is not known.

Sample: PBMCs, taken from a glioma patient whose treatment included an IDH1 peptide vaccine. This clonotype was obtained from a woman between 18 and 29 years old with glioma. The V gene is TRBV29-1, the J gene TRBJ2-7, with 8 bases identical to TRBD1. CDR3 sequence: CSVETGTGRSYEQYF. CDR3 sequence (DNA): TGCAGCGTCGAGACCGGGACAGGCCGCTCCTACGAGCAGTACTTC.